Listed here are 20 T cell receptor beta chains from one sample, sequenced in a study of vaccination and CD4 T cells after COVID-19. This sample's treatment: roughly 11-day PBMC culture with coronavirus spike peptide pools or control peptides (ViraFEST assay). The unexposed donor's CD4+ T cells were collected before the COVID-19 pandemic (2011-2018). These receptors are not linked to any known antigen. Cultured CD4+ T cell DNA was sequenced using the Oncomine TCR Beta short-read assay. Using its own MiXCR run on the PCR reads, TCRdb lists one record per CDR3 protein. The table has 7,000 to 8,500 distinct CDR3 sequences, about three fifths seen once. Sequencing was done on a sample of CD4+ T cells from blood, cultured in vitro. The source is a human donor in good health.

This chain connects TRBV12-3 or TRBV12-4 to TRBJ1-5, with D maybe TRBD1 (6 bases). This CDR3 contains 14 residues. The ends were cut back, 0 bases at V and 5 bases at J, with 8 bases in the middle. CDR3 protein: CASSLAQGHQPQHF. CDR3 bases: TGTGCCAGCAGTTTAGCCCAGGGGCATCAGCCCCAGCATTTT.

This clonotype is classed as large. The gene calls are TRBV20-1 and TRBJ1-1; tentative D call: TRBD1 (6 bases). The CDR3 length is 13 residues. V gave up 2 bases and J gave up 10 bases, with 17 bases separating them. Germline lookup yields CDR1 DFQATT and CDR2 SNEGSKA (reference sequence). The CDR3 sequence: CSARNPDRGAAFF. The CDR3 DNA follows: TGCAGTGCTAGAAATCCGGACAGAGGGGCAGCTTTCTTT.

The CDR3 sequence is CASRTGTGVFRDTEAFF. The CDR3 DNA sequence: TGTGCCAGCAGGACCGGGACAGGCGTATTTCGGGACACTGAAGCTTTCTTT. The chain uses TRBV5-6 and TRBJ1-1; 8 nucleotides align to TRBD1. V was pared by 5 bases and J by 3 bases, with 15 bases of the junction left unmatched. Germline-derived CDR1 and CDR2 are SGHDT and YYEEEE. The CDR3 has 17 residues.

This clonotype turned up a few times. The chain joins TRBV11-2 to TRBJ1-2, with D possibly TRBD1 on 5 matching bases. Germline assignment: CDR1 SGHAT and CDR2 FQNNGV. V lost 3 bases, J lost 0 bases, and 14 bases lay in between. This CDR3 is 16 amino acids long. The CDR3 coding sequence is TGTGCCAGCAGCTTGCGGGGCGCGACGCCTAACTATGGCTACACCTTC. It specifies CASSLRGATPNYGYTF.

V and J are TRBV7-2 and TRBJ2-3; D is unresolved. CDR1 and CDR2 (germline): SGHTA, FQGNSA. The CDR3 is 14 residues long. V was pared by 5 bases and J by 1 base, with 10 bases between. The CDR3 region is CASSPPKRTDTQYF. DNA of the CDR3: TGTGCCAGCAGCCCTCCCAAACGCACAGATACGCAGTATTTT.

J is TRBJ2-3 and V is TRBV7-6; D is uncertain. Trimming cost V 2 bases and J 7 bases, with 13 bases left between them. Germline V gives CDR1 SGHVS, CDR2 FNYEAQ. CDR3 length: 14 amino acids. CDR3 sequence (DNA): TGTGCCAGCAGCTTATCGGCTTCTCAACATACGCAGTATTTT. This gives the protein CASSLSASQHTQYF. Full variable domain (remainder filled in from reference TRBV7-6 and TRBJ2-3): GAGVSQSPRYKVTKRGQDVALRCDPISGHVSLYWYRQALGQGPEFLTYFNYEAQQDKSGLPNDRFSAERPEGSISTLTIQRTEQRDSAMYRCASSLSASQHTQYFGPGTRLTVL.

The table lists this clonotype with a few counts. V is TRBV12-3 or TRBV12-4 and J is TRBJ1-3, with 7 bases identical to TRBD1. The CDR3 length is 15 residues. V was pared by 6 bases and J by 2 bases, with 7 bases of the junction left unmatched. CDR3 residues: CASRTPDRAGNTIYF. CDR3 in DNA: TGTGCCAGCAGAACTCCCGACAGGGCTGGAAACACCATATATTTT.

This rearrangement joins TRBV7-2 to TRBJ2-6; D uncertain. The CDR3 has 13 amino acids. Looked up from germline, CDR1 is SGHTA and CDR2 is FQGNSA. Deletions cut 7 bases from V and 0 bases from J, with 4 bases between. CDR3 nucleotide sequence: TGTGCCAGCACATACTCTGGGGCCAACGTCCTGACTTTC. Protein sequence: CASTYSGANVLTF.

This clonotype was counted a single time. The chain uses TRBV25-1 and TRBJ1-6; D is possibly TRBD1 (5 bases). The germline V gene encodes CDR1 MGHDK and CDR2 SYGVNS. Trimming removed 8 bases from V and 7 bases from J, with 15 bases in between. The CDR3 runs 14 residues. CDR3 loop: CASVGVVSNSPLHF. CDR3 nucleotides: TGTGCCAGCGTGGGGGTAGTCTCAAATTCACCCCTCCACTTT.

CDR3 DNA sequence: TGCAGCGTTCTGGGACAGTTCCGTGACACTGAAGCTTTCTTT. Translated: CSVLGQFRDTEAFF. The chain employs TRBV29-1 and TRBJ1-1; 7 bases fit TRBD1. CDR3 size: 14 residues. Germline loops: CDR1 SQVTM, CDR2 ANQGSEA. V lost 5 bases and J lost 3; bases outside the gene matches: 9.

The chain uses TRBV28 and TRBJ2-3; possibly TRBD2 for D (5 bases). The CDR3 extends over 17 amino acids. CDR1 is MDHEN, CDR2 SYDVKM, per germline. Deletions cut 5 bases from V and 0 bases from J, with 18 bases between. CDR3 sequence reads: CASSLPLTGSSTDTQYF. The CDR3 DNA reads TGTGCCAGCAGTCTTCCTCTGACGGGGTCTAGCACAGATACGCAGTATTTT.

The rearrangement links TRBV7-8 to TRBJ1-5, with D hard to call. This CDR3 has 14 residues. Germline lookup yields CDR1 SGHVS and CDR2 FQNEAQ. V was trimmed by 2 bases and J by 1 base, leaving 6 bases between them. The chain's CDR3 is CASSLYGSNQPQHF. CDR3 DNA: TGTGCCAGCAGCTTATACGGCAGCAATCAGCCCCAGCATTTT.

This clonotype has only a few counts. The chain combines TRBV6-1 with TRBJ2-7; 9 positions agree with TRBD2. After removal of 5 bases from V and 4 bases from J, the junction contained 9 bases not matched to a gene. The germline CDR1 and CDR2 sequences are MNHNS and SASEGT. The length of the CDR3 is 15 residues. DNA of the CDR3: TGTGCCAGCAGTACTCCCGGGACTAGCTTTTACGAGCAGTACTTC. It is translated as CASSTPGTSFYEQYF.

This clonotype appeared once. This chain connects TRBV4-3 to TRBJ1-2, with a tentative D call TRBD1 (6 bases). This CDR3 is built from 19 residues. V was shortened by 1 base and J by 4 bases, with 25 bases between the two germline ends. Germline CDR1 reads LGHNA; CDR2 reads YSLEER. The CDR3 loop is CASSQVSGGQGRVSYGYTF. CDR3 in DNA: TGCGCCAGCAGCCAAGTTTCAGGTGGGCAGGGGAGAGTCTCCTATGGCTACACCTTC.

The chain joins TRBV2 to TRBJ1-1; D possibly corresponds to TRBD1 (5 bases). The CDR3 sequence is 13 residues long. CDR1 is SNHLY and CDR2 is FYNNEI in the germline V gene. The V end lost 4 bases, the J end lost 0 bases, and 6 bases lay between the germline ends. The CDR3 nucleotides are TGTGCCAGCAGTGGACAGATGAACACTGAAGCTTTCTTT. This gives the protein CASSGQMNTEAFF.

This chain links TRBV6-1 with TRBJ2-2; D is unresolved. Germline assignment: CDR1 MNHNS and CDR2 SASEGT. Trimming left V 6 bases short and J 5 bases short, with 13 bases between. The length of the CDR3 is 14 residues. The CDR3 here is CASSVDLVTGELFF. The CDR3 DNA sequence: TGTGCCAGCAGCGTCGATCTGGTGACCGGGGAGCTGTTTTTT.

The J gene is TRBJ1-5, the V gene TRBV6-5; D possibly corresponds to TRBD1 (5 bases). The CDR3 is 17 residues long. Germline loops: CDR1 MNHEY, CDR2 SVGAGI. The V end was cut by 1 base, the J end by 4 bases, with 17 bases between. Here the CDR3 DNA reads TGTGCCAGCAGTTACTTGATCTGGGGGGGGGGAAATCAGCCCCAGCATTTT. Its translation: CASSYLIWGGGNQPQHF.

In its sample, this clonotype was seen once. This rearrangement joins TRBV10-2 to TRBJ1-5; D perhaps matches TRBD1 (5 bases). This CDR3 has 14 amino acids. The V end was cut by 7 bases, the J end by 5 bases, with 15 bases between. Germline CDR1 is WSHSY and CDR2 is SAAADI. The DNA for the CDR3 is TGCGCCAGCAAGAATGGTCAGGGTGATCAGCCCCAGCATTTT. Its protein product is CASKNGQGDQPQHF.

The CDR3, as DNA: TGCGCCAGCAGCCAAGATATAGGGACAGGGATTATGAACACTGAAGCTTTCTTT. Its protein is CASSQDIGTGIMNTEAFF. This rearrangement joins TRBV4-3 to TRBJ1-1; TRBD1 agrees at 9 bases. The CDR3 runs to 18 residues. V lost 0 bases to trimming and J lost 0 bases; unmatched junction nucleotides: 8. Germline V gene data show CDR1 as LGHNA and CDR2 as YSLEER.

The rearrangement uses TRBV19 and TRBJ1-2; D may be TRBD1 (5 bases). Per germline, CDR1 LNHDA and CDR2 SQIVND (reference sequence). The CDR3 loop spans 15 amino acids. Trimming took 5 bases from V and 0 from J, leaving 13 bases between them. In nucleotides, the CDR3 is TGTGCCAGTAGTCTGGAGGGACTTTCTAACTATGGCTACACCTTC. Protein product: CASSLEGLSNYGYTF.